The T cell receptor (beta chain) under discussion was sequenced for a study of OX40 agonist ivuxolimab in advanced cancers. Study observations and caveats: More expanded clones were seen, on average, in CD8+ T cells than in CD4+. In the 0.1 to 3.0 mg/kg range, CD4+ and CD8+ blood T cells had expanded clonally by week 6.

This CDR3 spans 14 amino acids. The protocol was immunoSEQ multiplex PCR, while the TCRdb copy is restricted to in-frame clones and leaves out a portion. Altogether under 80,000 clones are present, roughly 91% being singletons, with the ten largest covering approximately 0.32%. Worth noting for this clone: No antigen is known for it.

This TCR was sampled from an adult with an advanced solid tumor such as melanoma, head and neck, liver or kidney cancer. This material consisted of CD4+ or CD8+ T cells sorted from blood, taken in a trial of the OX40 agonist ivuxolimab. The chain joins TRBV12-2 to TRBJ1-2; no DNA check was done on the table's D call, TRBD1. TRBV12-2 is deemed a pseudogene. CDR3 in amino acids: CATIRDSKMRGYTF. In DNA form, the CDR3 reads TGTGCAACCATCCGGGACAGCAAGATGAGGGGCTACACCTTC.